Described below is a single T cell receptor beta chain sequence and its context. Clones were sequenced by immunoSEQ multiplex PCR, and TCRdb holds only the in-frame ones, with some missing. Seen here are under 200,000 clones, 90% to 97% observed once, and the top ten hold approximately 0.82%. This record belongs to a study of cytomegalovirus exposure and HLA in healthy donors. The germline gives CDR1 SGHRS, CDR2 YFSETQ. V shed 7 bases and J 10 bases; nucleotides not matched to a gene: 4. This CDR3 has 12 amino acids. Sequencing was done on a sample of PBMCs. The chain uses TRBV5-1 and TRBJ1-6; TRBD1 matches at 8 bases. The receptor was isolated from a woman aged 18 to 35 in good health and CMV-seronegative. Written as DNA, the CDR3 is TGCGCCAGCGGAGACAGGGGATCACCCCTCCACTTT. The encoded protein is CASGDRGSPLHF. The complete variable domain, with remaining parts taken from reference TRBV5-1 and TRBJ1-6, reads KAGVTQTPRYLIKTRGQQVTLSCSPISGHRSVSWYQQTPGQGLQFLFEYFSETQRNKGNFPGRFSGRQFSNSRSEMNVSTLELGDSALYLCASGDRGSPLHFGNGTRLTVT.